Detailed here is one T cell receptor (beta chain). What it recognizes is unknown. Each CDR3 protein gets one entry in TCRdb, which reprocessed the 5' RACE reads and gives no DNA. This sample's table has just over 300,000 distinct CDR3 sequences. The record originates from a study of monozygotic twins with inflammatory bowel disease. Study-wide points: Evidence did not back any single strong signal or clonotype linked to IBD.

Germline CDR1 ENHRY, CDR2 SYGVKD. The CDR3 contains 14 residues. This clonotype was sampled from a human donor with ulcerative colitis or Crohn's disease, or a healthy co-twin of an affected twin (not recorded which). V and J are TRBV10-3 and TRBJ2-3; TCRdb designates TRBD1, a call that cannot be tested without DNA. Sequenced: blood. The CDR3: CATRRQGTTDTQYF.